This T cell receptor beta chain was recorded in a study of OX40 agonist ivuxolimab in advanced cancers. Study-wide background: With ivuxolimab, an agonistic anti-OX40 (CD134) antibody, patients were treated.

In the case of this clone: No antigen is known for it.

The V end was cut by 7 bases, the J end by 5 bases, with 16 bases between. CDR1 is MNHNS, CDR2 SASEGT, per germline. This CDR3 has 14 amino acids. The study's findings and limits: Antigen specificity remained undetermined for the expanded peripheral T cells. Expanded clones tended on average to be more numerous among CD8+ T cells than CD4+. At 0.1 to 3.0 mg/kg, clonal expansion of CD4+ and CD8+ blood T cells had occurred by week 6.

Here immunoSEQ multiplex PCR was the method, and the copy in TCRdb shows in-frame clones only, minus some. The sample consists of roughly 64,000 clones, roughly 85% of them appearing once. The chain links TRBV6-1 to TRBJ2-3, with D tentatively TRBD1 (6 bases). The sample in question was CD4+ or CD8+ T cells sorted from blood, obtained in a trial of the OX40 agonist ivuxolimab. The clonotype was recovered from an adult with an advanced solid tumor such as melanoma, head and neck, liver or kidney cancer. The CDR3 nucleotides are TGTGCCAGCACTAGGGACAATTTTTTAGATACGCAGTATTTT. The encoded protein is CASTRDNFLDTQYF.